Below are 15 T cell receptor beta chains sequenced from a single sample in a study of blood T cells in healthy people across ages. Next came a second PCR, run for about 7 to 12 cycles, which used a sample-barcoded 5' primer along with a J-beta primer mix. TCRdb passed the 5' RACE reads through MiXCR, listing each CDR3 protein once. The table has roughly 1,300,000 distinct CDR3 sequences, roughly 59% seen once; the top ten hold 6.5% to 8.5%. Sequenced material: blood. The receptors derive from a man aged 18 to 30 in good health.

This clonotype is a singleton in its sample. This chain uses TRBV5-1 with TRBJ2-5; TRBD2 agrees at 9 bases. The J call may be faulty, since TRBJ2-7 better matches the DNA end. The CDR3 length is 14 residues. The germline V gene encodes CDR1 SGHRS and CDR2 YFSETQ. As DNA, the CDR3 is TGCGCCAGCAGCTTGTGGACTAGCGTAAACGAGCAGTACTTC. It specifies CASSLWTSVNEQYF.

The V and J genes are TRBV7-2 and TRBJ1-1; 7 bases align to TRBD1. The CDR3 runs to 14 residues. Germline V lookup: CDR1 SGHTA, CDR2 FQGNSA. Trimming cost V 5 bases and J 6 bases; bases outside gene matches: 9. This chain's CDR3 is CASSGPDRASEAFF. In nucleotides, the CDR3 is TGTGCCAGCAGCGGGCCCGACAGGGCGTCTGAAGCTTTCTTT.

The chain recombines TRBV20-1 with TRBJ2-7; D possibly uses TRBD1 or TRBD2 (5 bases each). Trimming shortened V by 6 bases and J by 3 bases, and 15 bases separated the two germline ends. The V gene's germline CDR1 is DFQATT and CDR2 SNEGSKA (reference sequence). This CDR3 is 13 amino acids long. The CDR3 coding sequence is TGCAGTGCCGCCCGGGACCATAACTACGAGCAGTACTTC. Amino acids: CSAARDHNYEQYF.

CDR3 amino acids: CSARGQDHYGYTF. The CDR3 coding sequence is TGCAGTGCTAGGGGACAGGACCACTATGGCTACACCTTC. V usage is TRBV20-1 and J usage is TRBJ1-2; 8 bases align to TRBD1. Germline V CDR1 and CDR2: DFQATT, SNEGSKA (reference sequence). This CDR3 region has 13 residues. After removal of 3 bases from V and 3 bases from J, the junction contained 3 bases not matched to a gene.

This clonotype came up a few times. The J gene is TRBJ1-2, the V gene TRBV29-1; D is possibly TRBD1 (6 bases). Germline V CDR1 and CDR2: SQVTM, ANQGSEA. Trimming took off 3 bases at V and 6 bases at J, with 14 bases between the two ends. The length of the CDR3 is 13 residues. Here the CDR3 DNA reads TGCAGCGTTGACTCGACAGGTCTTGATGGCTACACCTTC. It encodes CSVDSTGLDGYTF.

The V and J genes are TRBV4-2 and TRBJ2-7; possibly TRBD2 for D (5 bases). Germline-derived CDR1 and CDR2 are LGHNA and YNFKEQ. The CDR3 is 14 amino acids. The ends were cut back, 0 bases at V and 7 bases at J, with 13 bases in the middle. This CDR3 reads CASSQEPERGEQYF. In DNA, the CDR3 is TGTGCCAGCAGCCAAGAACCGGAAAGAGGGGAGCAGTACTTC.

This rearrangement joins TRBV27 to TRBJ2-7; TRBD2 matches 10 bases. Trimming cost V 4 bases and J 3 bases; bases outside gene matches: 3. Germline CDR1 reads MNHEY; CDR2 reads SMNVEV (reference sequence). The CDR3 has 14 residues. The DNA for the CDR3 is TGTGCCAGCAGTTCGCTAGCGGGAGTCTACGAGCAGTACTTC. Translation: CASSSLAGVYEQYF.

This clonotype was recorded a few times. This rearrangement joins TRBV7-2 to TRBJ2-7; TRBD2 agrees at 10 bases. TRBJ2-5 matches the DNA end more closely, so the J call is doubtful. The CDR3 consists of 14 residues. From germline, CDR1 is SGHTA and CDR2 FQGNSA. The CDR3 protein is CASSHTSGVETQYF. As DNA, the CDR3 is TGTGCCAGCAGCCATACTAGCGGGGTGGAGACCCAGTACTTC.

This chain uses TRBV2 with TRBJ2-1; 7 bases map to TRBD1. The V gene's germline CDR1 is SNHLY and CDR2 FYNNEI. This CDR3 contains 14 residues. The J segment lost 9 bases and the V segment lost 5 bases, leaving 10 bases of the junction unmatched. CDR3 nucleotides: TGTGCCAGCAGTACAGGGGTGGTGGGGACTGAGCAGTTCTTC. Its translation: CASSTGVVGTEQFF.

The table lists this clonotype with a few counts. V usage is TRBV7-9 and J usage is TRBJ1-1, with D unresolved. With 8 bases removed from V and 0 bases from J, the gap between germline ends came to 10 bases. The V gene's germline CDR1 is SEHNR and CDR2 FQNEAQ (reference sequence). CDR3 length equals 13 residues. CDR3 residues: CASRQDLNTEAFF. CDR3 DNA: TGTGCCAGCCGCCAGGACTTGAACACTGAAGCTTTCTTT.

This clonotype was counted between two and nine times. This chain uses TRBV20-1 with TRBJ2-3; 8 bases match TRBD2. Per the germline V gene, CDR1 is DFQATT and CDR2 is SNEGSKA (reference sequence). The CDR3 has 17 residues. The V and J ends lost 0 bases and 0 bases, in that order; junction bases with no gene match: 8. CDR3 sequence reads: CSARDFRGGSSTDTQYF. The DNA for the CDR3 is TGCAGTGCTAGAGATTTTCGGGGGGGCTCGAGCACAGATACGCAGTATTTT.

In DNA, the CDR3 is TGTGCCAGCAGTCCGTGGCGGGTAAGGTCCTACAATGAGCAGTTCTTC. Encoded protein: CASSPWRVRSYNEQFF. The chain links TRBV27 to TRBJ2-1, with D maybe TRBD2 (5 bases). V lost 5 bases, J lost 1 base, and 15 bases lay in between. CDR1 MNHEY and CDR2 SMNVEV come from the germline V gene (reference sequence). The CDR3 is 16 residues long.

This rearrangement joins TRBV28 to TRBJ1-2; D may be TRBD1 (5 bases). The length of the CDR3 is 13 residues. Germline lookup yields CDR1 MDHEN and CDR2 SYDVKM. Trimming removed 5 bases from V and 1 base from J, with 8 bases in between. In nucleotides, the CDR3 is TGTGCCAGCAGTATTGGACATAACTATGGCTACACCTTC. This sequence encodes CASSIGHNYGYTF.

This chain connects TRBV4-2 to TRBJ2-5; 9 positions agree with TRBD2. The length of the CDR3 is 18 residues. The germline V gene encodes CDR1 LGHNA and CDR2 YNFKEQ. J gave up 0 bases and V 0 bases, and 8 bases lay outside the gene matches. The CDR3 spells CASSQEWLSGGHQETQYF. Written as DNA, the CDR3 is TGTGCCAGCAGCCAAGAGTGGCTAAGCGGGGGGCACCAAGAGACCCAGTACTTC.

The chain couples TRBV2 to TRBJ1-3, with TRBD1 matching 9 bases. The germline CDR1 and CDR2 sequences are SNHLY and FYNNEI. With V trimmed by 6 bases and J by 9 bases, 3 bases remained unmatched. The CDR3 is 12 amino acids. The CDR3 sequence: CASRETGGTIYF. CDR3 sequence (DNA): TGTGCCAGCAGAGAGACAGGGGGCACCATATATTTT.